Each of the 17 T cell receptor beta chains below was sequenced from the same sample in a study of tissue T cells after allogeneic stem cell transplantation. Profiling relied on immunoSEQ multiplex PCR, and the TCRdb table lists in-frame clones only, not all of them. In the table there are some 960 clones, about nine tenths of which are singletons. The sequences come from spleen tissue, collected at autopsy. Receptors were obtained from a male patient at least 60 years old with steroid-refractory graft-versus-host disease after an allogeneic stem cell transplant. Some T cells here may be from the graft donor.

This rearrangement joins TRBV3-1 (or the pseudogene TRBV3-2) to TRBJ1-3, with no clear D. The V gene's germline CDR1 is LGHDT and CDR2 YNNKEL (reference sequence). The CDR3 consists of 14 residues. Trimming pared 3 bases from V and 0 bases from J, leaving 6 bases between. The CDR3 DNA is TGTGCCAGCAGCCAGGATTTCTCTGGAAACACCATATATTTT. This codes for CASSQDFSGNTIYF.

V and J are TRBV7-9 and TRBJ1-5; no reliable D call. The CDR3 runs to 15 residues. The V end lost 1 base, the J end lost 6 bases, and 13 bases lay between the germline ends. Germline assignment: CDR1 SEHNR and CDR2 FQNEAQ (reference sequence). CDR3 in DNA: TGTGCCAGCAGCTTAGAAGGAGGGATCTCTCAGCCCCAGCATTTT. Encoded protein: CASSLEGGISQPQHF. Using reference TRBV7-9 and TRBJ1-5 for the parts outside the CDR3, the full variable domain is DTGVSQNPRHKITKRGQNVTFRCDPISEHNRLYWYRQTLGQGPEFLTYFQNEAQLEKSRLLSDRFSAERPKGSFSTLEIQRTEQGDSAMYLCASSLEGGISQPQHFGDGTRLSIL.

The rearrangement uses TRBV7-6 and TRBJ2-4; 12 bases are a match to TRBD1. CDR1 and CDR2 from the germline V gene are SGHVS and FNYEAQ. J lost 8 bases, V lost 5 bases, and 10 bases had no gene match. The CDR3 has 16 amino acids. As DNA, the CDR3 is TGTGCCAGCAGCGGAGCCGGGACAGGGGGCGCGGACATTCAGTACTTC. Translation: CASSGAGTGGADIQYF.

This rearrangement joins TRBV6-5 to TRBJ2-3; the D gene could be TRBD1 or TRBD2 (5 bases each). Trimming removed 3 bases at V and 6 bases at J, with 10 bases between. Looked up from germline, CDR1 is MNHEY and CDR2 is SVGAGI. CDR3 length: 13 residues. CDR3 DNA: TGTGCCAGCAGTTATAGCGAGGGGGATACGCAGTATTTT. As protein: CASSYSEGDTQYF.

The chain links TRBV28 to TRBJ2-2; TRBD2 matches at 8 bases. Germline V CDR1 and CDR2: MDHEN, SYDVKM. CDR3 length equals 13 residues. Trimming took 9 bases from V and 6 from J; bases not matched to a gene: 6. The CDR3 DNA is TGTGCCAGTGATCCAGCGGGGGCCGGGGAGCTGTTTTTT. It is translated as CASDPAGAGELFF.

The chain is built from TRBV9 and TRBJ2-7, with TRBD1 matching 8 bases. Germline CDR1 reads SGDLS; CDR2 reads YYNGEE. The CDR3 contains 14 residues. The trim removed 2 bases at V and 2 bases at J, leaving 3 bases unmatched. The CDR3 region has the DNA TGTGCCAGCAGCGTGACAGGGGAAACCTACGAGCAGTACTTC. It codes for CASSVTGETYEQYF.

The chain employs TRBV27 and TRBJ1-5; TRBD1 is a possible D gene (5 bases). The CDR3 length is 19 residues. The V end was cut by 5 bases, the J end by 0 bases, with 23 bases between. Germline V gives CDR1 MNHEY, CDR2 SMNVEV (reference sequence). The CDR3 is CASSPLDLGRIYSNQPQHF. CDR3 nucleotide sequence: TGTGCCAGCAGTCCCCTCGACCTGGGACGGATCTATAGCAATCAGCCCCAGCATTTT.

This clone was seen a single time. The chain links TRBV21-1 to TRBJ1-1. TRBV21-1 corresponds to a pseudogene. This CDR3 has 13 residues. CDR3 protein: CASSPQRGQEAFF. CDR3 in DNA: TGTGCCAGCAGCCCCCAGCGGGGGCAGGAAGCTTTCTTT.

For the CDR3, the DNA is TGTGCCAGCAGTGCTAGCGGGGGGGCCACAGATACGCAGTATTTT. Translation: CASSASGGATDTQYF. The V and J genes are TRBV6-4 and TRBJ2-3; 12 nucleotides match TRBD2. The ends lost 4 bases at V and 2 bases at J; junction bases unmatched: 1. The length of the CDR3 is 15 residues. Germline CDR1 is MRHNA and CDR2 is SNTAGT.

V and J are TRBV5-4 and TRBJ2-5; 8 bases line up with TRBD2. V gave up 4 bases and J gave up 4 bases; unmatched junction bases: 3. Germline-derived CDR1 and CDR2 are SGHNT and YYREEE (reference sequence). The length of the CDR3 is 13 residues. DNA of the CDR3: TGTGCCAGCAGCGTTAGCGGGGCAGAGACCCAGTACTTC. It specifies CASSVSGAETQYF.

The chain links TRBV4-3 to TRBJ2-5; TRBD1 or TRBD2 may be the D gene (5 bases each). CDR1 LGHNA and CDR2 YSLEER come from the germline V gene. This CDR3 is 17 amino acids long. Trimming removed 1 base from V and 3 bases from J, with 18 bases in between. The CDR3 sequence is CASSQVGSTRGEETQYF. The CDR3 nucleotides read TGCGCCAGCAGCCAAGTTGGTAGTACTAGGGGAGAAGAGACCCAGTACTTC.

This rearrangement joins TRBV3-1 (or the pseudogene TRBV3-2) to TRBJ1-1; D unresolved. CDR1 LGHDT and CDR2 YNNKEL come from the germline V gene (reference sequence). The germline V and J ends were trimmed by 0 bases and 1 base, with 9 bases remaining between them. The CDR3 extends over 15 amino acids. DNA for the CDR3: TGTGCCAGCAGCCAAGACGGGAGCAGGAACACTGAAGCTTTCTTT. Its translation: CASSQDGSRNTEAFF.

V is TRBV19 and J is TRBJ2-4; D may be TRBD2 (6 bases). Looked up from germline, CDR1 is LNHDA and CDR2 is SQIVND (reference sequence). Trimming cost V 4 bases and J 8 bases, with 21 bases left between them. There are 16 residues in the CDR3. The CDR3 bases are TGTGCCAGTAGTAAAAATCAGGGCGGGGAGGTTGACATTCAGTACTTC. Its protein is CASSKNQGGEVDIQYF.

The V gene is TRBV6-6, the J gene TRBJ1-1; D not certain. V lost 0 bases and J lost 11, with 13 bases in between. CDR1 and CDR2 (germline): MNHNY, SVGAGI (reference sequence). This CDR3 is 13 amino acids long. DNA for the CDR3: TGTGCCAGCAGTTACTCAATCGGGTTGGAGGCTTTCTTT. Amino acid sequence: CASSYSIGLEAFF.

This clone was observed a single time. The chain links TRBV18 to TRBJ2-2, with a possible D match to TRBD2 (6 bases). Trimming took off 2 bases at V and 6 bases at J, with 13 bases between the two ends. Looked up from germline, CDR1 is KGHSH and CDR2 is LQKENI. The CDR3 loop spans 15 amino acids. The CDR3 spells CASSPVGGTAGELFF. Here the CDR3 DNA reads TGTGCCAGCTCACCAGTTGGGGGGACCGCCGGGGAGCTGTTTTTT. Together with reference TRBV18 and TRBJ2-2, the CDR3 gives the full variable domain: NAGVMQNPRHLVRRRGQEARLRCSPMKGHSHVYWYRQLPEEGLKFMVYLQKENIIDESGMPKERFSAEFPKEGPSILRIQQVVRGDSAAYFCASSPVGGTAGELFFGEGSRLTVL.

In this sample, this clone turned up once. This chain uses TRBV18 with TRBJ1-5; D may be TRBD1 (5 bases). CDR3 size: 15 residues. The ends were cut back, 4 bases at V and 3 bases at J, with 13 bases in the middle. The germline V gene encodes CDR1 KGHSH and CDR2 LQKENI. CDR3 residues: CASSRGRGDNQPQHF. The CDR3 DNA reads TGTGCCAGCTCACGAGGGCGGGGGGACAATCAGCCCCAGCATTTT.

The chain combines TRBV24-1 with TRBJ1-2, with TRBD1 matching 12 bases. This CDR3 has 16 amino acids. The ends lost 5 bases at V and 8 bases at J; junction bases unmatched: 11. Germline-derived CDR1 and CDR2 are KGHDR and SFDVKD. CDR3 DNA: TGTGCCACCAGTGGCGGGGGGACAGGGGGCTCTAGCGGCTACACCTTC. Encoded protein: CATSGGGTGGSSGYTF.